Reported below is one TCR beta chain. The antigen is undetermined. The data belong to a study of T cell responses to AZD1222 COVID-19 vaccine. The CDR3 is made up of 11 amino acids. Germline V gives CDR1 DFQATT, CDR2 SNEGSKA (reference sequence). V was pared by 6 bases and J by 6 bases, with 5 bases of the junction left unmatched. Pooled samples include second doses given at about 4 or 12 weeks. Assay used: immunoSEQ multiplex PCR; TCRdb lists only in-frame clones, some missing. The sample has around 65,000 clones, 75% to 90% seen once; the top ten hold more than 20%. General study points: Spike-specific TCRs gained breadth and depth after people received two AZD1222 doses. After the peak T cell response, and only then, were repertoires sampled. Reportedly, close to half of spike-specific TCRs are directed against unmutated variant regions.

The rearrangement uses TRBV20-1 and TRBJ2-7; 7 nucleotides align to TRBD2. The sequence was collected from an adult who received the AZD1222 COVID-19 vaccine. Sequences were derived from peripheral blood, sampled 28 days after the second AZD1222 dose. Here the CDR3 reads CSAVRGVEQYF. CDR3 sequence (DNA): TGCAGTGCGGTACGGGGGGTCGAGCAGTACTTC.